This entry features one TCR beta chain sequence. What it recognizes is unknown. TCRdb reanalysed the 5' RACE reads using MiXCR and keeps one entry per CDR3 protein. In the table there are 500,000 to 650,000 distinct CDR3 sequences, 7.1% of which are singletons. This record belongs to a study of identical twins. The study, taken as a whole, reports: A cross-sectional statistical analysis, not follow-up of the same donors, supported the conclusions. Carriage of fewer insertions was seen in abundant cord blood beta clonotypes, whereas memory repertoires showed none. A partial confounding effect on zero-insertion analyses could come from invariant MAIT and iNKT cells.

The length of the CDR3 is 15 residues. With V trimmed by 3 bases and J by 6 bases, 4 bases remained unmatched. Germline V gene data show CDR1 as KGHDR and CDR2 as SFDVKD. These data are also associated with another study on yellow fever vaccine responses in identical twins. This second study says: Among the twins, the vaccine T cell response reportedly seemed partly convergent and partly personalized.

Sequenced sample: PBMCs. The V gene is TRBV24-1, the J gene TRBJ2-1; 10 positions agree with TRBD2. The clonotype was recovered from a young woman in good health. The chain's CDR3 is CATSDPSGSPNEQFF. The CDR3 bases are TGTGCCACCAGTGATCCTAGCGGGAGCCCCAATGAGCAGTTCTTC.